The clone carrying this TCR beta chain has just a few counts. Trimming took 0 bases from V and 2 from J, leaving 9 bases between them. The CDR3 runs to 15 residues. CDR1 is SGHRS, CDR2 YFSETQ, per germline. Through a sample-barcoded 5' primer and a J-beta primer mix, a second PCR was run for roughly 7 to 12 cycles. TCRdb ran MiXCR on the 5' RACE reads and lists one entry per CDR3 protein. Of 980,000 or so distinct CDR3 sequences in the sample, around 48% were seen once. The sample originates from a study of blood T cells in healthy people across ages. This chain links TRBV5-1 with TRBJ1-5, with unresolved D. The source material was blood. This sequence originates from a man aged 30-40 years in good health. The CDR3 sequence is CASSLEGMGNQPQHF. The CDR3 DNA sequence: TGCGCCAGCAGCTTGGAGGGTATGGGCAATCAGCCCCAGCATTTT. Complete variable domain (other parts from reference TRBV5-1 and TRBJ1-5): KAGVTQTPRYLIKTRGQQVTLSCSPISGHRSVSWYQQTPGQGLQFLFEYFSETQRNKGNFPGRFSGRQFSNSRSEMNVSTLELGDSALYLCASSLEGMGNQPQHFGDGTRLSIL.